The T cell receptor beta chain described here comes from a study of blood T cell repertoires in COVID-19. Study overall: Samples came from the United States, Italy and Spain, spanning acute and convalescent COVID-19.

Here immunoSEQ multiplex PCR was the method, and the copy in TCRdb shows in-frame clones only, minus some. The table has 350,000 to 400,000 clones, less than 90% seen once; the top ten hold about 7.6%. J was trimmed by 8 bases and V by 2 bases; bases with no gene match: 10. The V gene's germline CDR1 is SGHRS and CDR2 YFSETQ. The CDR3 consists of 16 residues. The material sequenced was peripheral blood. The rearrangement joins TRBV5-1 to TRBJ2-1, with 10 bases lining up with TRBD2. The receptor was derived from a woman aged 55-69 years with COVID-19, enrolled during active disease. The CDR3 is CASSFMMGTSVDEQFF. The CDR3 DNA sequence: TGCGCCAGCAGCTTCATGATGGGGACTAGCGTCGATGAGCAGTTCTTC.